This paragraph covers one T cell receptor (beta chain) sequence. Its antigen is undetermined. Germline V gene lookup returns CDR1 MNHEY and CDR2 SVGEGT. The CDR3 has 16 residues. J gave up 4 bases and V 2 bases, and 10 bases lay outside the gene matches. This specimen belongs to a study of blood T cells in healthy people across ages. Study observations and caveats: More naive CD4+ cells and higher diversity marked long-lived donors relative to aged donors. Unknown donor CMV status possibly confounded expanded clonotype changes.

Donors each provided ten milliliters of peripheral blood. A second about 7 to 12 cycle PCR used barcoded and J-beta primers. TCRdb independently ran MiXCR on the 5' RACE reads; one entry per CDR3 protein. In the table there are about 680,000 distinct CDR3 sequences, 49% of which are singletons. The TCR originated in a woman aged 60 to 75 in good health. The sample comprised blood. This chain joins TRBV6-2 or TRBV6-3 and TRBJ1-2, with 7 bases fitting TRBD1. CDR3 coding DNA: TGTGCCAGCAGTTACCCTCCAGGGGGTACGGGCTATGGCTACACCTTC. Translation: CASSYPPGGTGYGYTF.